These 3 T cell receptor beta chains came from one sample sequenced in a study of PD-1 blockade in classical Hodgkin lymphoma. Time point given: newly diagnosed, previously untreated cHL patient sample. Clones were sequenced by immunoSEQ multiplex PCR, and TCRdb holds only the in-frame ones, with some missing. The sample lists fewer than 90,000 clones, over 85% occurring once. The sample comprised peripheral blood mononuclear cells (PBMCs). All receptors come from a human donor with classical Hodgkin lymphoma.

This sequence joins TRBV9 and TRBJ1-1; D is undetermined. Per germline, CDR1 SGDLS and CDR2 YYNGEE. V was shortened by 3 bases and J by 5 bases, with 8 bases between the two germline ends. The CDR3 spans 12 residues. The CDR3 region has the DNA TGTGCCAGCAGCGCCAGTGGAACTGAAGCTTTCTTT. Its translation: CASSASGTEAFF. Complete variable domain (other parts from reference TRBV9 and TRBJ1-1): DSGVTQTPKHLITATGQRVTLRCSPRSGDLSVYWYQQSLDQGLQFLIQYYNGEERAKGNILERFSAQQFPDLHSELNLSSLELGDSALYFCASSASGTEAFFGQGTRLTVV.

The chain uses TRBV30 and TRBJ2-7; 7 bases agree with TRBD2. V was clipped by 0 bases and J by 6 bases; unmatched bases: 14. CDR3 length equals 16 residues. Germline lookup yields CDR1 GTSNPN and CDR2 SVGIG (reference sequence). CDR3 nucleotides: TGTGCCTGGAGTGTATCGACTAGGACTAGAGTCGCCGAGCAGTACTTC. It yields the protein CAWSVSTRTRVAEQYF.

V and J are TRBV18 and TRBJ2-7; D may match TRBD1 or TRBD2 (5 bases each). V was pared by 3 bases and J by 10 bases, with 13 bases between. Per the germline V gene, CDR1 is KGHSH and CDR2 is LQKENI. This CDR3 region has 12 residues. The CDR3 nucleotides read TGTGCCAGCTCACCTCGCGAGGGGAAACAGTACTTC. Protein sequence: CASSPREGKQYF.